This T cell receptor (beta chain) was found in a study of shared clonotypes between healthy human individuals (dated by TCRdb to 2018 to 2021). About the investigation overall: A couple of women and a few men aged 18 to 49 years were included in the cohort. To estimate repertoire size and how much clonotype sharing occurs between individuals, the study deeply sequenced the blood TCR repertoires of about 5 healthy adults. To increase sequencing depth and limit assay-specific biases, TCR repertoire library preparation and sequencing were carried out by different laboratories using diverse techniques. Leukapheresis yielded between about 0.94 and 9.5 billion PBMCs per donor.

Here is what the overall study found, with its caveats: Sampling was limited to blood, and TCR repertoires in tissue likely differ from TCR repertoires in blood. Based on pairwise subsampling, the degree of clonotype sharing among donors was expected to be affected by sequencing depth. Because the study included only a small number of donors, the genetic and exposure-history diversity represented was limited.

Using the deep immunoSEQ assay, TCR CDR3 regions were amplified from genomic DNA by multiplex PCR. Genomic DNA extracted from each cell subset was distributed evenly over all wells of several immunoSEQ 96-well plates, and each plate served as one replicate. For unsorted PBMC, 300 to 350 ng genomic DNA, equal to about 30,000 T cell genomes, was loaded into each replicate PCR. Unsorted PBMC genomic DNA was sequenced across ten immunoSEQ deep assay plates. Purified libraries were quantified with a Qubit 3.0 fluorometer, sized on a Bioanalyzer 2100, and re-quantified with the KAPA Library Quantification kit. Each immunoSEQ 96-well plate was sequenced on its own single-read 150-cycle Illumina NextSeq 550 flow cell. The study's own analysis went as follows. The immunoSEQ output contained only junctional sequences without quality scores, so filtering could not match that applied to full-length reads. Sequences were annotated with PyIR, a Python wrapper for IgBLAST v1.9, using IMGT germline references to assign V/J genes and CDR3. Reads with weak V/J assignments (E-value above 1e-6), missing CDR3, stop codons, out-of-frame junctions, or ambiguous translated residues were removed. A V3J clonotype was defined by an identical inferred V gene, J gene, and CDR3 amino acid sequence. The percentage overlap between two repertoires was calculated by dividing the number of shared unique clonotypes by the size of the smaller repertoire. Repertoire richness was assessed with RTK rarefaction, the Chao1 estimator, and Recon v2.1 estimates of unobserved clonotypes. TCRdb took this table from immuneACCESS and kept in-frame rearrangements with V and J called. Such tables lack part of the clones; where checked against another copy, unresolved V genes explain under half of the gap, and the rest is unexplained. The DNA was the basis for D and trimming; V, J and clone size are from that table. In this sample the table shows about 460,000 clones, over 60% of which occur a single time. The ten top clones hold approximately 12% of the sample.

Via the germline V gene, CDR1 is LGHNA and CDR2 YNFKEQ. The CDR3 measures 17 amino acids from cysteine to phenylalanine. Only the CDR3 region is kept as DNA, spanning 51 bases read in frame from base 1. Germline trimming amounts to 1 base on V and 6 bases on J, with 15 as the count of junction bases outside the gene matches. Details on this clone: No antigen is known for it. No base quality values were provided; no much bigger clone lies one nucleotide off.

The donors were healthy, HIV-negative adults with no recently reported acute infections or vaccinations. Only Caucasian adults living in Nashville, Tennessee, USA were represented among the donors. For unsorted samples, some 90 million PBMCs were counted, and genomic DNA was extracted using the QIAamp DNA Blood Mini kit. After blood collection by leukapheresis, PBMCs were isolated using Ficoll-Histopaque density gradient centrifugation and then cryopreserved in the vapor phase of liquid nitrogen. The sequenced material came from PBMCs. The TCR sequence derives from a woman aged 40 to 50 in good health. Some clones in this sample may be carry-over from other donors' samples. The chain is encoded by TRBV4-2 joined to TRBJ2-7; 7 junctional bases match TRBD2. CDR3 sequence: CASSQGRRLASGPEQYF. The nucleotide sequence reads TGTGCCAGCAGCCAAGGACGTCGGCTGGCTAGCGGCCCCGAGCAGTACTTC.